Described below is a single TCR beta chain sequence and its context. These data originate in a study of blood T cell repertoires in COVID-19. As for the study in general: Both acute and convalescent COVID-19 samples were obtained from the United States, Italy and Spain. PBMCs, B-cell-depleted T cells, or T cells were the source of the cDNA or gDNA that made up the material.

The CDR3 is 18 amino acids. The germline CDR1 and CDR2 sequences are SGHDN and FVKESK. J lost 1 base, V lost 4 bases, and 8 bases had no gene match. Using immunoSEQ multiplex PCR, the repertoire was profiled, and TCRdb retains in-frame clones only, with some absent. The sample comprises about 99,000 clones, roughly 87% of which are singletons, and 6.2% rests with the top ten. The sample consisted of peripheral blood. The chain carries TRBV14 and TRBJ2-2; 11 bases fit TRBD2. The clonotype comes from a human donor in a cohort sampled during active COVID-19. Here the CDR3 reads CASSLLAGDLMNTGELFF. Written as DNA, the CDR3 is TGTGCCAGCAGCCTACTAGCGGGAGACCTGATGAACACCGGGGAGCTGTTTTTT.